This T cell receptor (beta chain) was captured by sequencing in a study of T cells in Graves' hyperthyroidism and ophthalmopathy. Study details: Peripheral blood was secured at the point of initial diagnosis, before any treatment.

Regarding the study as a whole: In the blood, most expanded thyroid clonotypes above 0.001 appeared as well. Median prediction lead before ophthalmopathy onset was 6.5 months with the model.

For this clonotype: What it binds is not known.

CDR1 and CDR2 from the germline V gene are SGHAT and FQDESV (reference sequence). The CDR3 loop spans 16 amino acids. Trimming cost V 2 bases and J 0 bases, with 11 bases left between them. Researchers amplified the TCR beta CDR3 regions from RNA transcripts. When the TCR CDR3 underwent first-round RT-PCR, the HTBI primer set was used. In TCRdb, the multiplex PCR reads were re-called with MiXCR into one record per CDR3 protein. The sample carries around 340,000 distinct CDR3 sequences, about 17% recorded once. Source material: blood. The chain links TRBV11-1 to TRBJ2-1, with a possible D match to TRBD2 (5 bases). The receptor was isolated from a woman in her thirties with Graves' hyperthyroidism that later progressed to Graves' ophthalmopathy. CDR3 in amino acids: CASSLNPAGSYNEQFF. CDR3 nucleotides: TGTGCCAGCAGCTTAAACCCCGCGGGCTCCTACAATGAGCAGTTCTTC.